This TCR beta chain is drawn from a study of response to subunit inactivated influenza vaccine. One entry per CDR3 protein, called by TCRdb with MiXCR from the RT-PCR reads. The sample contains 700,000 to 800,000 distinct CDR3 sequences, approximately 18% of which appear only once. The CDR3 totals 14 residues. CDR1 is MNHEY and CDR2 is SVGAGI in the germline V gene. The germline V and J ends were trimmed by 7 bases and 3 bases, with 12 bases remaining between them. This clonotype appeared a few times. The sequencing here drew on PBMCs from blood, taken 5 days after vaccination. The rearrangement uses TRBV6-5 and TRBJ1-4, with D maybe TRBD1 (6 bases). The clonotype comes from a man between 45 and 60 years old who received an inactivated influenza vaccine. In DNA, the CDR3 is TGTGCCAGCAATTATCAGGGGCCTAATGAAAAACTGTTTTTT. Translating it yields CASNYQGPNEKLFF.